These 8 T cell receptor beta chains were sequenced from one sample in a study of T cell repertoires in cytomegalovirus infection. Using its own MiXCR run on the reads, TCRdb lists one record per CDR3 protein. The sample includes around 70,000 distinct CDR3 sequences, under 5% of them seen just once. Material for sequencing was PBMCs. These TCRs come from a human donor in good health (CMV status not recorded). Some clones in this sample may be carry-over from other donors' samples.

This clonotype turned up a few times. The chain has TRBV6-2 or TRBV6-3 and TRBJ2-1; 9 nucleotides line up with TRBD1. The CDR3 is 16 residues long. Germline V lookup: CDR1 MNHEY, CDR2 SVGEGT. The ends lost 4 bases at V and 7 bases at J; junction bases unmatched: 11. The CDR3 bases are TGTGCCAGCAGTTCGAACACCGGGACAGGGAGTAATGAGCAGTTCTTC. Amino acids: CASSSNTGTGSNEQFF.

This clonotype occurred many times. CDR3 in DNA: TGTGCCAGCAGCTCTGAACGGGCCTACGAGCAGTACTTC. Its protein product is CASSSERAYEQYF. V and J are TRBV7-9 and TRBJ2-7, with D unclear. V was cut by 4 bases and J by 2 bases, with 9 bases left in between. In germline, CDR1 is SEHNR, CDR2 FQNEAQ (reference sequence). This CDR3 region has 13 residues.

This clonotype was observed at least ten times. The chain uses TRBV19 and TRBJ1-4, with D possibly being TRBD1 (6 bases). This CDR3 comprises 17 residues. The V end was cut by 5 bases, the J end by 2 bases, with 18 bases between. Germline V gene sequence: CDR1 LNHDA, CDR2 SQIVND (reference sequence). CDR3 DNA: TGTGCCAGTAGTCCCGGAGGGGGGTACGGGACTAATGAAAAACTGTTTTTT. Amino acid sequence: CASSPGGGYGTNEKLFF.

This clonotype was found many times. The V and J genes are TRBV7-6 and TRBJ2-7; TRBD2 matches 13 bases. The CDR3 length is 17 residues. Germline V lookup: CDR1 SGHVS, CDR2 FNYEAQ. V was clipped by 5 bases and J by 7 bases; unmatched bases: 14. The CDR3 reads CASSRTDRTSGSREQYF. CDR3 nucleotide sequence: TGTGCCAGCAGCAGAACCGACAGGACTAGCGGGAGTCGGGAGCAGTACTTC.

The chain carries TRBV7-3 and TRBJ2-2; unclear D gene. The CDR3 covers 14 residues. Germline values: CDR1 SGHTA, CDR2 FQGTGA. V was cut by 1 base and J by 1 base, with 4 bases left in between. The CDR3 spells CASSLMMNTGELFF. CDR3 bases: TGTGCCAGCAGCTTAATGATGAACACCGGGGAGCTGTTTTTT.

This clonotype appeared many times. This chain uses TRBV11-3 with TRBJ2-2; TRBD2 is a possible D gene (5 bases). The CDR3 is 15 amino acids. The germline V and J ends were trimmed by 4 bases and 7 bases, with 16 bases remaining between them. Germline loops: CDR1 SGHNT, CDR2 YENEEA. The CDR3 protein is CASSWPGLTIGELFF. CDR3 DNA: TGTGCCAGCAGCTGGCCGGGATTAACAATCGGGGAGCTGTTTTTT.

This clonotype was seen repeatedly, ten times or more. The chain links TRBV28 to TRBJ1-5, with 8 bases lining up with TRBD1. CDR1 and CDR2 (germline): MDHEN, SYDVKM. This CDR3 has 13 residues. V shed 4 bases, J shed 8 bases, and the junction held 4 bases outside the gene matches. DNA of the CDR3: TGTGCCAGCAGTTCAGGGGGCTGGGAGCCCCAGCATTTT. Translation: CASSSGGWEPQHF.

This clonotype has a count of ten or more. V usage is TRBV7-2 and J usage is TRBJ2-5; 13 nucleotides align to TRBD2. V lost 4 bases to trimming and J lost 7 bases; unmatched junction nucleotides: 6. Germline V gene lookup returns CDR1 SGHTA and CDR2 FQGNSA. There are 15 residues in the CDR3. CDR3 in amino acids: CASSSTSGGAGTQYF. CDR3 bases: TGTGCCAGCAGCTCCACTAGCGGGGGGGCCGGGACCCAGTACTTC.